This T cell receptor (beta chain) was identified during a study of T-cell reconstitution after alpha-beta-depleted transplantation in children. The V and J ends lost 6 bases and 3 bases respectively, with 17 bases between them. The CDR3 loop spans 16 amino acids. Germline CDR1 SGHAT, CDR2 FQNNGV. Unique molecular identifiers were used in preparing the TCRbeta library. TCRdb independently ran MiXCR on the PCR reads; one entry per CDR3 protein. The repertoire consists of hundreds of thousands of distinct CDR3 sequences, with around 9.6% occurring once and the leading ten covering over 5%. This TCR derives from a human donor who donated a stem cell graft to a child with acute lymphoblastic leukemia. The chain combines TRBV11-2 with TRBJ2-2; D is unclear. The source was PBMCs from the stem cell graft donor, collected from the stem cell graft. The CDR3 spells CASRIGGVGYTGELFF. CDR3 nucleotide sequence: TGTGCCAGCAGAATAGGTGGGGTCGGGTACACCGGGGAGCTGTTTTTT.